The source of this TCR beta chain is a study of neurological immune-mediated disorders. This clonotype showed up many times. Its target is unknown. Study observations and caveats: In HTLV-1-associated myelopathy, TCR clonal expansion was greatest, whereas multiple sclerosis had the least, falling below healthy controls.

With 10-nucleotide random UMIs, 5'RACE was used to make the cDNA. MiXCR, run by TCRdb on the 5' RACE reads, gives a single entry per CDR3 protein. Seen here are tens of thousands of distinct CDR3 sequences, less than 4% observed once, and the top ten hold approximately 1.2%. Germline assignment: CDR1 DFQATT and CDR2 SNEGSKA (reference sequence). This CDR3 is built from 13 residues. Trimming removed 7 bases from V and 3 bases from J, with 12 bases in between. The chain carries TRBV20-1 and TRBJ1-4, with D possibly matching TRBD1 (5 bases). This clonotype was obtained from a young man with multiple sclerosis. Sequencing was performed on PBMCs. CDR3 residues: CSVGPSPNEKLFF. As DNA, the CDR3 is TGCAGTGTGGGGCCCTCCCCTAATGAAAAACTGTTTTTT.